This TCR beta chain was obtained from a study of cytomegalovirus exposure and HLA in healthy donors. This CDR3 contains 18 residues. Germline loops: CDR1 SGHRS, CDR2 YFSETQ. The J segment lost 3 bases and the V segment lost 3 bases, leaving 10 bases of the junction unmatched. Primers: 60 Vbeta forward and 13 Jbeta reverse. Repertoires were generated with immunoSEQ multiplex PCR, while TCRdb's copy carries only in-frame clones and drops some. The sample records 200,000 to 300,000 clones, about 80% being singletons. This clone has a handful of counts. The TCR originated in a woman between 55 and 75 years old in good health and CMV-seropositive. Sequencing was performed on PBMCs. The J gene is TRBJ2-3, the V gene TRBV5-1; TRBD2 matches at 13 bases. In nucleotides, the CDR3 is TGCGCCAGCAGCTCCGACCGGACTAGCGGGAGTATGACAGATACGCAGTATTTT. Residues: CASSSDRTSGSMTDTQYF.